The 10 T cell receptor beta chains below were found in one sample sequenced in a study of blood T cells in healthy people across ages. Then a second PCR, running roughly 6 to 11 cycles, was carried out with a sample-barcoded 5' primer and a J-beta primer mix. TCRdb processed the 5' RACE reads anew with MiXCR; each CDR3 protein has one entry. The table shows about 1 million distinct CDR3 sequences, with 40% to 55% occurring only once. Material for sequencing was blood. Every receptor here comes from a woman between 55 and 75 years old in good health.

The genes are TRBV12-3 or TRBV12-4 and TRBJ1-5; 8 bases map to TRBD1. Unmatched junction bases numbered 7, after V lost 6 bases and J lost 9 bases. The CDR3 covers 13 residues. The CDR3 reads CASSQDRVRPQHF. The CDR3 DNA reads TGTGCCAGCAGCCAGGACAGGGTTCGGCCCCAGCATTTT.

The chain recombines TRBV21-1 with TRBJ2-1; no check of the table's D call, TRBD2, against the DNA was made. TRBV21-1 is classified as a pseudogene. The CDR3 spans 16 residues. The CDR3: CASSKRGLAPYNEQFF. CDR3 nucleotide sequence: TGTGCCAGCAGCAAAAGGGGACTAGCGCCCTACAATGAGCAGTTCTTC.

This clonotype was counted between two and nine times. The chain links TRBV11-1 to TRBJ2-3; possible D gene TRBD2, 6 bases. Germline-derived CDR1 and CDR2 are SGHAT and FQDESV (reference sequence). The CDR3 contains 13 residues. The V gene lost 5 bases and the J gene lost 4 bases, with 10 bases spanning the gap. CDR3 coding DNA: TGTGCCAGCAGCCCTAGCGTGGCAGATACGCAGTATTTT. Residues: CASSPSVADTQYF.

The chain has TRBV7-2 and TRBJ2-4; TRBD1 aligns across 10 bases. The V gene's germline CDR1 is SGHTA and CDR2 FQGNSA. The length of the CDR3 is 19 residues. The ends lost 1 base at V and 1 base at J; junction bases unmatched: 10. The CDR3 DNA reads TGTGCCAGCAGCTTAGTAGGGACAGGGGAGGGGGGGGCCAAAAACATTCAGTACTTC. Its protein product is CASSLVGTGEGGAKNIQYF. The whole variable domain, remainder taken from reference TRBV7-2 and TRBJ2-4, is GAGVSQSPSNKVTEKGKDVELRCDPISGHTALYWYRQSLGQGLEFLIYFQGNSAPDKSGLPSDRFSAERTGGSVSTLTIQRTQQEDSAVYLCASSLVGTGEGGAKNIQYFGAGTRLSVL.

The V gene is TRBV5-1, the J gene TRBJ2-7; D might be TRBD1 (5 bases). Per the germline V gene, CDR1 is SGHRS and CDR2 is YFSETQ. Trimming removed 0 bases from V and 0 bases from J, with 10 bases in between. CDR3 length: 15 residues. For the CDR3, the DNA is TGCGCCAGCAGCTTGGGACAGCCCACCTCCTACGAGCAGTACTTC. It codes for CASSLGQPTSYEQYF.

This clonotype was seen a few times. The chain joins TRBV20-1 to TRBJ2-1; D is uncertain. The end of the DNA fits TRBJ2-7 better, so the J call may be wrong. The CDR3 is 16 residues long. Looked up from germline, CDR1 is DFQATT and CDR2 is SNEGSKA (reference sequence). DNA of the CDR3: TGCAGTGCTAGGACCCATGGGCGCAGCTCCTACAATGAGCAGTACTTC. It translates to CSARTHGRSSYNEQYF.

This clonotype has more than one count but fewer than ten. CDR3 DNA sequence: TGCAGTGCTAGAGATACCTTCTTAGGGGACTACGAGCAGTACTTC. Its translation is CSARDTFLGDYEQYF. The chain employs TRBV20-1 and TRBJ2-7; TRBD1 might be the D (5 bases). CDR3 length: 15 residues. Germline V gives CDR1 DFQATT, CDR2 SNEGSKA (reference sequence). Trimming removed 0 bases from V and 3 bases from J, with 15 bases in between.

The sample holds a few counts of this clonotype. The chain uses TRBV29-1 and TRBJ2-1; D gene unclear. The V and J ends lost 6 bases and 7 bases respectively, with 13 bases between them. CDR3 length: 12 residues. Germline V gene sequence: CDR1 SQVTM, CDR2 ANQGSEA. The CDR3 loop is CSVGETWNEQFF. Written as DNA, the CDR3 is TGCAGCGTCGGCGAGACCTGGAATGAGCAGTTCTTC.

This clonotype was recorded a few times. V and J are TRBV25-1 and TRBJ2-6; the D gene is possibly TRBD1 (5 bases). The CDR3 totals 14 residues. V was clipped by 5 bases and J by 18 bases, with 23 bases between them. Germline V gene data show CDR1 as MGHDK and CDR2 as SYGVNS. CDR3 sequence: CASSSRQGLPGKTF. The CDR3 coding sequence is TGTGCCAGCAGTTCAAGGCAGGGCCTCCCCGGAAAGACTTTC.

This clonotype was seen a few times. V gene TRBV5-1 combines with J gene TRBJ2-1, with 12 bases fitting TRBD2. J was trimmed by 9 bases and V by 5 bases; bases with no gene match: 6. This CDR3 has 14 amino acids. The germline V gene encodes CDR1 SGHRS and CDR2 YFSETQ. Written as DNA, the CDR3 is TGCGCCAGCAGGACTAGCGGGAGTGAGGGTGAGCAGTTCTTC. The encoded protein is CASRTSGSEGEQFF. The entire variable domain, with the rest obtained from reference TRBV5-1 and TRBJ2-1, is as follows: KAGVTQTPRYLIKTRGQQVTLSCSPISGHRSVSWYQQTPGQGLQFLFEYFSETQRNKGNFPGRFSGRQFSNSRSEMNVSTLELGDSALYLCASRTSGSEGEQFFGPGTRLTVL.